The entry below gives a single TCR beta chain sequence along with its context. Profiled with immunoSEQ multiplex PCR; TCRdb holds only in-frame clones, not every one. Here the sample spans 50,000 to 65,000 clones, under 95% being singletons. Looked up from germline, CDR1 is MRHNA and CDR2 is SNTAGT. CDR3 length: 16 amino acids. V lost 0 bases to trimming and J lost 0 bases, with 6 bases between them. The data stem from a study of T cell changes during pregnancy in multiple sclerosis. The V gene is TRBV6-4, the J gene TRBJ2-6; no firm D call. The sample consisted of peripheral blood, taken in the second trimester of pregnancy. The source of this sequence is a female donor with multiple sclerosis, enrolled in a pregnancy study. CDR3 sequence (DNA): TGTGCCAGCAGTGACTCACATCGCTCTGGGGCCAACGTCCTGACTTTC. Translation gives CASSDSHRSGANVLTF.